This T cell receptor beta chain was identified during a study of metastatic and nonmetastatic thyroid tumors. Across the whole study: Both malignant and benign thyroid patients supplied peripheral blood and tumor or nodule tissue samples, across which the repertoires of these patients were then compared. General observations from the study: Significantly higher TCR beta diversity was reportedly seen in malignant thyroid tumors than benign nodules, in blood and tumor.

Through MiXCR, TCRdb re-clonotyped the PCR reads. The sample has under 5,000 clones, less than 40% seen once; the top ten hold under 35%. This clone was detected ten times or more. Antigen unknown. Different DNA sequences within this sample yield the same CDR3. None of the patients had undergone any treatment ahead of thyroid surgery. The length of the CDR3 is 13 residues. Losses at the gene ends were 5 bases for V and 8 bases for J; bases not matched to a gene: 7. The germline CDR1 and CDR2 sequences are DFQATT and SNEGSKA (reference sequence). Sequenced: adjacent normal tissue. The gene calls are TRBV20-1 and TRBJ2-1, with 9 bases aligning to TRBD1. The receptor was derived from a female donor with papillary thyroid cancer or a benign thyroid nodule (not recorded which). Some clones in this sample may be carry-over from other donors' samples. CDR3 bases: TGCAGTGCTCCCCGGACAGGGGTGCATGAGCAGTTCTTC. Protein product: CSAPRTGVHEQFF.